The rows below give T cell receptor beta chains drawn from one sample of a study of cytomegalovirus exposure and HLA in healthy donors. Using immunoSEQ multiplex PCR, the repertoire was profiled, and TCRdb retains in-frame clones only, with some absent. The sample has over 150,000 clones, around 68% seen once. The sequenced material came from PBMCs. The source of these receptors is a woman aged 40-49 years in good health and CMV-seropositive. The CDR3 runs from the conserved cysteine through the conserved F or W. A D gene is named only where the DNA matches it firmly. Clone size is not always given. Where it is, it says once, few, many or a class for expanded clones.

CDR3: CASSLLQGQTNEKLFF; DNA: TGTGCCAGCAGTTTACTACAGGGGCAAACTAATGAAAAACTGTTTTTT; V: TRBV28; J: TRBJ1-4; D: TRBD1; size: few
CDR3: CASSFGEPNTEAFF; DNA: TGCGCCAGCAGCTTCGGGGAGCCGAACACTGAAGCTTTCTTT; V: TRBV5-1; J: TRBJ1-1; D: .; size: .
CDR3: CASSSPGGLFNSPLHF; DNA: TGTGCCAGTTCTTCTCCGGGAGGACTTTTCAATTCACCCCTCCACTTT; V: TRBV19; J: TRBJ1-6; D: .; size: .
CDR3: CASSSTGGVDEQYF; DNA: TGTGCCAGCAGCTCTACAGGGGGAGTGGACGAGCAGTACTTC; V: TRBV6-5; J: TRBJ2-7; D: TRBD1; size: .
CDR3: CASSKGQGTDTQYF; DNA: TGTGCCAGTAGTAAAGGACAGGGCACAGATACGCAGTATTTT; V: TRBV19; J: TRBJ2-3; D: TRBD1; size: .
CDR3: CASSLQVQNTEAFF; DNA: TGTGCCAGCAGCCTACAGGTACAGAACACTGAAGCTTTCTTT; V: TRBV5-5; J: TRBJ1-1; D: .; size: .
CDR3: CASSYWDRVNEQFF; DNA: TGTGCCAGCAGTTACTGGGACAGGGTAAATGAGCAGTTCTTC; V: TRBV27; J: TRBJ2-1; D: TRBD1; size: .
CDR3: CASSQLGTSGEQYF; DNA: TGTGCCAGTAGTCAATTGGGGACTAGCGGCGAGCAGTACTTC; V: TRBV19; J: TRBJ2-7; D: TRBD2; size: .
CDR3: CASSPPGTHYGYTF; DNA: TGTGCCAGCAGCCCCCCCGGGACACATTATGGCTACACCTTC; V: TRBV5-4; J: TRBJ1-2; D: .; size: .
CDR3: CASSPLDGNYGYTF; DNA: TGTGCCAGCAGCCCTCTAGACGGAAACTATGGCTACACCTTC; V: TRBV9; J: TRBJ1-2; D: .; size: .
CDR3: CASSPEVGGSYQPQNF; DNA: TGTGCCAGCTCACCAGAGGTTGGTGGCAGTTATCAGCCCCAGAATTTT; V: TRBV18; J: TRBJ1-5; D: .; size: once
CDR3: CASSREPGTGITEAFF; DNA: TGCGCCAGCAGCCGCGAGCCGGGGACTGGGATCACTGAAGCTTTCTTT; V: TRBV5-1; J: TRBJ1-1; D: .; size: .
CDR3: CASSYSNYGYTF; DNA: TGTGCCAGCAGTTACAGCAACTATGGCTACACCTTC; V: TRBV6-5; J: TRBJ1-2; D: .; size: .
CDR3: CASSGTGEGRNEQFF; DNA: TGCGCCAGCAGCGGGACAGGGGAGGGGAGGAATGAGCAGTTCTTC; V: TRBV10-2; J: TRBJ2-1; D: TRBD1; size: .
CDR3: CASSRRGRLQGGGNTIYF; DNA: TGTGCCAGCAGCCGAAGAGGCAGGTTGCAGGGGGGTGGAAACACCATATATTTT; V: TRBV7-2; J: TRBJ1-3; D: TRBD1; size: .
CDR3: CASALTSDRPYEQYF; DNA: TGTGCCAGCGCCTTGACATCCGACAGGCCTTACGAGCAGTACTTC; V: TRBV27; J: TRBJ2-7; D: .; size: few
CDR3: CASSSRQGGYGYTF; DNA: TGTGCCAGCAGCTCGAGACAGGGTGGGTATGGCTACACCTTC; V: TRBV5-4; J: TRBJ1-2; D: TRBD1; size: .
CDR3: CASKGTGGLGEKLFF; DNA: TGTGCCAGCAAAGGGACAGGGGGACTTGGAGAAAAACTGTTTTTT; V: TRBV2; J: TRBJ1-4; D: TRBD1; size: .
CDR3: CASSDDRVGYEQYF; DNA: TGTGCCAGCAGTGATGACAGGGTCGGGTACGAGCAGTACTTC; V: TRBV6-5; J: TRBJ2-7; D: TRBD1; size: .
CDR3: CASSPGQGGYGYTF; DNA: TGTGCCAGCAGTCCCGGACAGGGTGGATATGGCTACACCTTC; V: TRBV28; J: TRBJ1-2; D: TRBD1; size: few
CDR3: CASSSGTSGSIYEQYF; DNA: TGTGCCAGCAGTTCGGGGACTAGCGGGAGTATCTACGAGCAGTACTTC; V: TRBV6-5; J: TRBJ2-7; D: TRBD2; size: .
CDR3: CASEVGDRAGANVLTF; DNA: TGCGCCAGCGAGGTGGGGGACAGGGCTGGGGCCAACGTCCTGACTTTC; V: TRBV5-1; J: TRBJ2-6; D: TRBD1; size: .
CDR3: CASSPTDSSQETQYF; DNA: TGTGCCAGCTCACCAACCGACAGCAGTCAAGAGACCCAGTACTTC; V: TRBV18; J: TRBJ2-5; D: .; size: .
CDR3: CASSHRPIAGGHPDEEQFF; DNA: TGCGCCAGCAGCCACCGACCCATAGCGGGAGGGCATCCGGATGAGGAGCAGTTCTTC; V: TRBV4-3; J: TRBJ2-1; D: TRBD2; size: .
CDR3: CASSGGSEAFF; DNA: TGCGCCAGCAGCGGAGGGTCTGAAGCTTTCTTT; V: TRBV4-1; J: TRBJ1-1; D: .; size: .
CDR3: CASSSDSANIQYF; DNA: TGTGCCAGCTCATCGGACAGCGCGAACATTCAGTACTTC; V: TRBV18; J: TRBJ2-4; D: .; size: .
CDR3: CASSLEGVRRPEAFF; DNA: TGCGCCAGCAGCTTGGAGGGGGTCCGGAGACCTGAAGCTTTCTTT; V: TRBV5-1; J: TRBJ1-1; D: .; size: .
CDR3: CASNSPGQGYGNTIYF; DNA: TGTGCCAGCAACTCCCCCGGACAGGGGTATGGAAACACCATATATTTT; V: TRBV28; J: TRBJ1-3; D: TRBD1; size: .
CDR3: CASSWTGVNQPQHF; DNA: TGTGCCAGCAGCTGGACAGGGGTAAATCAGCCCCAGCATTTT; V: TRBV7-9; J: TRBJ1-5; D: TRBD1; size: .
CDR3: CSVRTSGAPYNEQFF; DNA: TGCAGCGTGCGGACTAGCGGGGCTCCCTACAATGAGCAGTTCTTC; V: TRBV29-1; J: TRBJ2-1; D: TRBD2; size: .
CDR3: CASRPPTVNTEAFF; DNA: TGTGCCAGCAGACCCCCGACAGTGAACACTGAAGCTTTCTTT; V: TRBV28; J: TRBJ1-1; D: .; size: .
CDR3: CASSPDLAMNTEAFF; DNA: TGTGCCAGCTCACCCGATCTCGCTATGAACACTGAAGCTTTCTTT; V: TRBV18; J: TRBJ1-1; D: .; size: .
CDR3: CASSQAMNTEAFF; DNA: TGTGCCAGCAGCCAGGCGATGAACACTGAAGCTTTCTTT; V: TRBV5-4; J: TRBJ1-1; D: .; size: few
CDR3: CASSPQGAGGRNEQFF; DNA: TGTGCCAGCAGCCCCCAGGGAGCGGGGGGGCGGAATGAGCAGTTCTTC; V: TRBV7-2; J: TRBJ2-1; D: TRBD2; size: .
CDR3: CASSLGQGLYEQYF; DNA: TGTGCCAGCAGCTTAGGGCAGGGCTTGTACGAGCAGTACTTC; V: TRBV7-2; J: TRBJ2-7; D: .; size: .
CDR3: CASSQERGYEQYF; DNA: TGCGCCAGCAGCCAAGAACGCGGCTACGAGCAGTACTTC; V: TRBV4-3; J: TRBJ2-7; D: .; size: .